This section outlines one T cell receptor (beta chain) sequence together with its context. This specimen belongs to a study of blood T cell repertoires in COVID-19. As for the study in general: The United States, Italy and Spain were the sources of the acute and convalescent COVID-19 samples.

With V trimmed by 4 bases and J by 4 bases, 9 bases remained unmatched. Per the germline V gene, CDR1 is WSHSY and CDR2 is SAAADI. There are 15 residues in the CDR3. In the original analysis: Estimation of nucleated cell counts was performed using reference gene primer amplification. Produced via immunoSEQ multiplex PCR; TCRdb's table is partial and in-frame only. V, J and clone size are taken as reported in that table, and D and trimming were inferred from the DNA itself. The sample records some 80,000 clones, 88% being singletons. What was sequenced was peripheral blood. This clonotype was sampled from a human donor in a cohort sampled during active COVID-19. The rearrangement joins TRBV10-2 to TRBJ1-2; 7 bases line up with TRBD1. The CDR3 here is CASSALGGPSYGYTF. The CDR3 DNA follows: TGCGCCAGCAGTGCCTTAGGGGGCCCTAGCTATGGCTACACCTTC.